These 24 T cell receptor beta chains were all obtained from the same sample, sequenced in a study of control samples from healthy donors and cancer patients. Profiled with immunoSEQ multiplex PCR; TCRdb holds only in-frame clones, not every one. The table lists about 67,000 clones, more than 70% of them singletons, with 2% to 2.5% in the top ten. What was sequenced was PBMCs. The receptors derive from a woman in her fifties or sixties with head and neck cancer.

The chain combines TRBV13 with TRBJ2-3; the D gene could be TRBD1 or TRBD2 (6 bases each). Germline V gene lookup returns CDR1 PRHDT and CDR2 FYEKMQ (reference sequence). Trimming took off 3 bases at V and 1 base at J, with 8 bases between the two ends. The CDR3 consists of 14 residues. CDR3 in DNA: TGTGCCAGCAGCTTTAGGGGGGGCACAGATACGCAGTATTTT. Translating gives CASSFRGGTDTQYF.

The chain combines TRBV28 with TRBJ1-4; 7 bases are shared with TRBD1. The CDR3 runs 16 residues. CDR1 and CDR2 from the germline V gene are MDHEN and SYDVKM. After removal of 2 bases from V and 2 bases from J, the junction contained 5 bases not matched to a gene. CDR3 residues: CASSLAGGATNEKLFF. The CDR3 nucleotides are TGTGCCAGCAGTTTAGCAGGGGGGGCTACTAATGAAAAACTGTTTTTT. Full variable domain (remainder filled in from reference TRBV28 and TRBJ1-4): DVKVTQSSRYLVKRTGEKVFLECVQDMDHENMFWYRQDPGLGLRLIYFSYDVKMKEKGDIPEGYSVSREKKERFSLILESASTNQTSMYLCASSLAGGATNEKLFFGSGTQLSVL.

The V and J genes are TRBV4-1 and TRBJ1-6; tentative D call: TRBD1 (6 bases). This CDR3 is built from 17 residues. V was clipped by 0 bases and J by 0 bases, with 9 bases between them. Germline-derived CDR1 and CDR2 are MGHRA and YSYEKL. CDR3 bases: TGCGCCAGCAGCCAAGAGGACAGAAGCTCCTATAATTCACCCCTCCACTTT. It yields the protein CASSQEDRSSYNSPLHF.

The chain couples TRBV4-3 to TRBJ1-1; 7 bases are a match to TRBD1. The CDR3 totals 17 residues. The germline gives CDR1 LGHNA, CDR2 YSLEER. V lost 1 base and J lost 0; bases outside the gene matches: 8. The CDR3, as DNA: TGCGCCAGCAGCCAAGCAAGCGGCCAGGGGGTGAACACTGAAGCTTTCTTT. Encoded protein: CASSQASGQGVNTEAFF.

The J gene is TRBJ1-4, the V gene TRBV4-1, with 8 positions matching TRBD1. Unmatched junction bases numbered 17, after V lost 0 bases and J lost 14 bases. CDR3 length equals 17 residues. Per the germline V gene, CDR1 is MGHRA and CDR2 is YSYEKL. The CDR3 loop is CASSQDPQGAQDEGLFF. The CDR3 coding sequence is TGCGCCAGCAGCCAAGATCCCCAGGGGGCCCAAGATGAAGGCCTGTTTTTT.

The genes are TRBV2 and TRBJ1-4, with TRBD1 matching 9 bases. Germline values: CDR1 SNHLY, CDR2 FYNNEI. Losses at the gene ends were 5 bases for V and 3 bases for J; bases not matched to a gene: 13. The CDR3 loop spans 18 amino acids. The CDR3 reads CASSINRGRLAPNEKLFF. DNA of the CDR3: TGTGCCAGCAGTATAAACAGGGGGCGATTGGCACCTAATGAAAAACTGTTTTTT. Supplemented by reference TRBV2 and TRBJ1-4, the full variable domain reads EPEVTQTPSHQVTQMGQEVILRCVPISNHLYFYWYRQILGQKVEFLVSFYNNEISEKSEIFDDQFSVERPDGSNFTLKIRSTKLEDSAMYFCASSINRGRLAPNEKLFFGSGTQLSVL.

As DNA, the CDR3 is TGTGCCAGCAGCTTAGTTTTGATCCCCAGGGGAGGGGATAACACTGAAGCTTTCTTT. Translated: CASSLVLIPRGGDNTEAFF. This chain joins TRBV7-9 and TRBJ1-1, with D possibly TRBD1 on 6 matching bases. The CDR3 totals 19 residues. Germline CDR1 is SEHNR and CDR2 is FQNEAQ (reference sequence). The V and J ends lost 1 base and 2 bases respectively, with 23 bases between them.

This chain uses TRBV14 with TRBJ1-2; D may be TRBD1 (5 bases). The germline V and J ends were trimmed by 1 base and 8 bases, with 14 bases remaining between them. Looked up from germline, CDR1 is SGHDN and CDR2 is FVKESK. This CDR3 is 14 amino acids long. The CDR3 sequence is CASSQAARGGGYTF. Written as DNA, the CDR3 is TGTGCCAGCAGCCAAGCCGCCCGGGGCGGGGGCTACACCTTC.

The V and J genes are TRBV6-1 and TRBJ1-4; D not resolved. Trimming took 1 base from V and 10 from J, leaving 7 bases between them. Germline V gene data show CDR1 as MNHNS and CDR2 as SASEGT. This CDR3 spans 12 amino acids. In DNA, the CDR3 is TGTGCCAGCAGTGAAGGGGTTAGAAAACTGTTTTTT. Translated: CASSEGVRKLFF.

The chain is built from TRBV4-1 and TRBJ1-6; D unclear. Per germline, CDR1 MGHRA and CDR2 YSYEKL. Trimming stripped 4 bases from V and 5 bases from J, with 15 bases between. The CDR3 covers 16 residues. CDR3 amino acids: CASSLESAVDNSPLHF. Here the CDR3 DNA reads TGCGCCAGCAGCCTCGAATCGGCAGTTGATAATTCACCCCTCCACTTT.

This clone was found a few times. The CDR3 sequence: CASKPGQYTQYF. The CDR3 DNA sequence: TGTGCCAGCAAACCAGGGCAGTATACGCAGTATTTT. V gene TRBV2 combines with J gene TRBJ2-3; TRBD1 is a possible D gene (5 bases). Germline lookup yields CDR1 SNHLY and CDR2 FYNNEI. The germline V and J ends were trimmed by 7 bases and 7 bases, with 12 bases remaining between them. This CDR3 region has 12 residues.

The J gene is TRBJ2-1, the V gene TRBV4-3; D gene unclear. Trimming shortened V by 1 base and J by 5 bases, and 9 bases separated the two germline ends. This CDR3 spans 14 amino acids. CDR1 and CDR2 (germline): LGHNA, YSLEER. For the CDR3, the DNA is TGCGCCAGCAGCCAAGTAAGCAGCGACAATGAGCAGTTCTTC. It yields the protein CASSQVSSDNEQFF.

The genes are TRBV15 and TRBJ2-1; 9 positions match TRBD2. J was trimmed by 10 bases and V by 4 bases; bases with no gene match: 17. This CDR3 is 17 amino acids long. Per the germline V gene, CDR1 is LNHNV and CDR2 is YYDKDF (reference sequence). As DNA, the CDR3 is TGTGCCACCAGCAAACTTACTCACGCGGGGGGGCCGGGAGAGCAGTTCTTC. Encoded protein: CATSKLTHAGGPGEQFF.

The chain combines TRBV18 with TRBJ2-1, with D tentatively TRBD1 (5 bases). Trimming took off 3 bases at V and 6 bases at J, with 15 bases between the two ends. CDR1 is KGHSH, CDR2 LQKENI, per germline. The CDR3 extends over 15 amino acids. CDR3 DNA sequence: TGTGCCAGCTCACCGATAGCAGGGCTCTCCAATGAGCAGTTCTTC. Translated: CASSPIAGLSNEQFF.

The CDR3 protein is CASSQWDLGEQFF. Written as DNA, the CDR3 is TGTGCCAGCTCTCAATGGGATTTGGGTGAGCAGTTCTTC. This rearrangement joins TRBV18 to TRBJ2-1, with unresolved D. CDR3 length: 13 amino acids. In germline, CDR1 is KGHSH, CDR2 LQKENI. V was pared by 6 bases and J by 9 bases, with 15 bases between.

Here the CDR3 reads CAISESETAPYGYTF. The CDR3 bases are TGTGCCATCAGTGAGTCGGAGACAGCTCCATATGGCTACACCTTC. The chain carries TRBV10-3 and TRBJ1-2; D is possibly TRBD1 (5 bases). The V end lost 0 bases, the J end lost 5 bases, and 13 bases lay between the germline ends. The CDR3 contains 15 residues. The germline gives CDR1 ENHRY, CDR2 SYGVKD.

CDR3 nucleotides: TGTGCCAGCAACGCTCCCGGGGAACATGGCTACACCTTC. Protein product: CASNAPGEHGYTF. This chain connects TRBV28 to TRBJ1-2, with unresolved D. The CDR3 sequence is 13 residues long. V was shortened by 7 bases and J by 6 bases, with 15 bases between the two germline ends. Germline CDR1 is MDHEN and CDR2 is SYDVKM.

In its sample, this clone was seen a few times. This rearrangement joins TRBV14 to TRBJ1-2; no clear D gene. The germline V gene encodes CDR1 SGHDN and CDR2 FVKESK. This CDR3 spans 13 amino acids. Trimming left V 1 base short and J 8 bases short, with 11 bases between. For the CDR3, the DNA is TGTGCCAGCAGCCAAGTTCCCTCGTGGGGCTACACCTTC. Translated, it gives CASSQVPSWGYTF. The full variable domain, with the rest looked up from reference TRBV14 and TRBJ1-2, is EAGVTQFPSHSVIEKGQTVTLRCDPISGHDNLYWYRRVMGKEIKFLLHFVKESKQDESGMPNNRFLAERTGGTYSTLKVQPAELEDSGVYFCASSQVPSWGYTFGSGTRLTVV.

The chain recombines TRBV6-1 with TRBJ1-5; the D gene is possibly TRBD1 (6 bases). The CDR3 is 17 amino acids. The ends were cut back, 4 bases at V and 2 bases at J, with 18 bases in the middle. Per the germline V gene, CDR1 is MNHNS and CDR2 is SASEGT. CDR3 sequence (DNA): TGTGCCAGCAGTGCCCCCAGGGGCAGTAGCGGCAATCAGCCCCAGCATTTT. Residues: CASSAPRGSSGNQPQHF.

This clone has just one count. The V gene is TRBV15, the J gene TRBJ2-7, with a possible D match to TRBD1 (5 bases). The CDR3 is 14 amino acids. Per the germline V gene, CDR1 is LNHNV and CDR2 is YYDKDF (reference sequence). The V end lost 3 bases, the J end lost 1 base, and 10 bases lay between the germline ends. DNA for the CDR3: TGTGCCACCAGCAGCCAGGGATATTCCTACGAGCAGTACTTC. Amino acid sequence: CATSSQGYSYEQYF.

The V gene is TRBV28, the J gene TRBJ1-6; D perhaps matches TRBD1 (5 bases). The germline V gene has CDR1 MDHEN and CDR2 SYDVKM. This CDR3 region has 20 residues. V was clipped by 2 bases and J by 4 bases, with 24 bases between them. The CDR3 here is CASSLIFGAGVGRYNSPLHF. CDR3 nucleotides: TGTGCCAGCAGTTTAATCTTCGGTGCGGGGGTAGGACGGTATAATTCACCCCTCCACTTT. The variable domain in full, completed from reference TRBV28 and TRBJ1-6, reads DVKVTQSSRYLVKRTGEKVFLECVQDMDHENMFWYRQDPGLGLRLIYFSYDVKMKEKGDIPEGYSVSREKKERFSLILESASTNQTSMYLCASSLIFGAGVGRYNSPLHFGNGTRLTVT.

Written as DNA, the CDR3 is TGTGCCACCAGCAGAGACAGGCTTTTGAACACCGGGGAGCTGTTTTTT. It codes for CATSRDRLLNTGELFF. V gene TRBV15 combines with J gene TRBJ2-2; D is undetermined. Per germline, CDR1 LNHNV and CDR2 YYDKDF (reference sequence). V lost 0 bases to trimming and J lost 1 base, with 9 bases between them. The CDR3 runs 16 residues. Looking up the rest from reference TRBV15 and TRBJ2-2 gives the full variable domain: DAMVIQNPRYQVTQFGKPVTLSCSQTLNHNVMYWYQQKSSQAPKLLFHYYDKDFNNEADTPDNFQSRRPNTSFCFLDIRSPGLGDTAMYLCATSRDRLLNTGELFFGEGSRLTVL.

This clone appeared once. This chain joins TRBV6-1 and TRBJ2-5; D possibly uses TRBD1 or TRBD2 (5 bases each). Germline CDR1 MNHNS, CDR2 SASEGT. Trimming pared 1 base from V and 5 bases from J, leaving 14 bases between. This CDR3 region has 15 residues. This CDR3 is CASSEDRGRSETQYF. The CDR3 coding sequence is TGTGCCAGCAGTGAAGATCGGGGCCGCTCCGAGACCCAGTACTTC.

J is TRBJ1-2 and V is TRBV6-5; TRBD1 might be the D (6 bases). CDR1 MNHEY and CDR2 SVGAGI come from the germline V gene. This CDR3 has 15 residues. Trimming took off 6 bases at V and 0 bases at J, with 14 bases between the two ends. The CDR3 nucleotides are TGTGCCAGCAGCGGACAGAAGGGGGCTAACTATGGCTACACCTTC. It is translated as CASSGQKGANYGYTF.